This TCR beta chain was recovered during a study of cytomegalovirus exposure and HLA in healthy donors. Study background: The platform used for the 120 validation repertoires matched that of the approximately 670 first-cohort repertoires, a later analysis reported.

The repertoire was sequenced with immunoSEQ multiplex PCR; TCRdb's copy has only in-frame clones and lacks some. The sample holds about 150,000 clones, approximately 86% seen once. The CDR3 covers 14 residues. With 6 bases clipped from V and 1 base from J, the junction kept 2 bases outside the gene matches. Germline-derived CDR1 and CDR2 are MNHEY and SMNVEV (reference sequence). Donors came from a validation cohort of over a hundred subjects, distinct from the first 666-subject cohort. The receptor was isolated from a human donor in good health. Sequencing was performed on PBMCs. The V and J genes are TRBV27 and TRBJ2-1, with 8 bases that match TRBD2. CDR3: CASRAGGSYNEQFF. CDR3 coding DNA: TGTGCCAGCAGGGCGGGGGGTTCCTACAATGAGCAGTTCTTC.